The entry that follows covers one T cell receptor beta chain sequence. TCRdb re-analysed the 5' RACE reads in MiXCR, keeping a single row per CDR3 protein. Of over 300,000 distinct CDR3 sequences in the sample, 20% to 25% were seen once. The CDR3 length is 12 residues. Trimming stripped 0 bases from V and 9 bases from J, with 8 bases between. The germline V gene encodes CDR1 SGHVS and CDR2 FNYEAQ. The data derive from a study of T-cell memory formation after mild COVID-19. The rearrangement uses TRBV7-6 and TRBJ2-5; D unresolved. Input material: PBMCs or a T cell subset sorted from them (not recorded which). This sequence was found in a man between 18 and 35 years old who had mild COVID-19 (a few samples of this study predate the infection). Cell type and time point are not known. CDR3 sequence (DNA): TGTGCCAGCAGCTTAGCAGGCCGGTCCCAGTACTTC. Its translation: CASSLAGRSQYF. Full variable domain (remainder filled in from reference TRBV7-6 and TRBJ2-5): GAGVSQSPRYKVTKRGQDVALRCDPISGHVSLYWYRQALGQGPEFLTYFNYEAQQDKSGLPNDRFSAERPEGSISTLTIQRTEQRDSAMYRCASSLAGRSQYFGPGTRLLVL.